This TCR beta chain was obtained from a study of shared clonotypes between healthy human individuals. Whole-study context: A donor's plate count was three for CD4 naive and three for CD4 memory; CD8 naive had two and CD8 memory one.

It was at deep level that the assay was run. Per the study methods: ImmunoSEQ junction-only sequences lacked quality scores, so their filtering differed. Profiling relied on immunoSEQ multiplex PCR, and the TCRdb table lists in-frame clones only, not all of them. The V and J calls and clone size were taken over from that table, and D and trimming were inferred from the DNA. Here the sample spans 450,000 to 700,000 clones, around 95% being singletons. Germline V gene lookup returns CDR1 SEHNR and CDR2 FQNEAQ (reference sequence). CDR3 length: 16 amino acids. The J segment lost 6 bases and the V segment lost 2 bases, leaving 11 bases of the junction unmatched. Naivety among CD8 cells was defined by CD45RO negativity and positive CCR7 selection, thereby excluding terminally differentiated effector memory CD45RA+ cells. Adult donors, all healthy and HIV-negative, had no recent acute infections or vaccinations.

This clonotype originated in a woman under 40 in good health. The chain joins TRBV7-9 to TRBJ2-3; 7 nucleotides match TRBD2. Input material: naive CD8+ T cells sorted from blood. The CDR3 protein is CASSLHPSGLSDTQYF. CDR3 nucleotides: TGTGCCAGCAGCTTACACCCTAGCGGCCTCTCCGATACGCAGTATTTT.